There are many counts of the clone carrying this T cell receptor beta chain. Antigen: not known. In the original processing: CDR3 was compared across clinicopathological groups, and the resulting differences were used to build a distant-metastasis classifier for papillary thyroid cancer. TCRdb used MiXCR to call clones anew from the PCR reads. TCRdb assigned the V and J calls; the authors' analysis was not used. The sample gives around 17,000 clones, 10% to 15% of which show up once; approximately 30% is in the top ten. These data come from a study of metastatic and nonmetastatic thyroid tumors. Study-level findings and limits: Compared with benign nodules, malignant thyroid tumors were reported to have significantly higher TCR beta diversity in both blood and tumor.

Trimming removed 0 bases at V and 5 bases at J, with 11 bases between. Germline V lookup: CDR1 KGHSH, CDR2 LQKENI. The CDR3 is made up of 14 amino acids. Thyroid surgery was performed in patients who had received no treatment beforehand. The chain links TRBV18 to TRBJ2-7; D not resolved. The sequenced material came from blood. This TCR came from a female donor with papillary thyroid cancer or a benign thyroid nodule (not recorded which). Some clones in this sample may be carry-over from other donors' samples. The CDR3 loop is CASSPPGQRHEQYF. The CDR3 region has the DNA TGTGCCAGCTCACCACCGGGTCAGAGACACGAGCAGTACTTC.